This is a list of T cell receptor beta chains from one sample in a study of shared clonotypes between healthy human individuals. Clones were read by immunoSEQ multiplex PCR, and TCRdb kept only the in-frame ones, dropping some. The sample holds some 2 million clones, 85% to 95% seen once. Sequenced sample: naive CD4+ T cells sorted from blood. These receptors all come from a man aged 18 to 30 in good health. Each CDR3 is given with its conserved first and last residue. The D gene is left open where the match is weak. Clone size, where shown, is once, few, many, or a class for clones that have expanded.

clone size	V gene	CDR3 length	D gene	J gene	CDR3 DNA	CDR3 protein
.	TRBV30	15	TRBD1	TRBJ1-4	TGTGCCTGGAGTGTATGGGACAGGGCGAATGAAAAACTGTTTTTT	CAWSVWDRANEKLFF
.	TRBV4-3	14	.	TRBJ2-3	TGCGCCAGCAGCCAAGAGGATCACTCGGATACGCAGTATTTT	CASSQEDHSDTQYF
.	TRBV6-6	14	.	TRBJ1-5	TGTGCCAGCAGTTCCGGGGGGAGCAATCAGCCCCAGCATTTT	CASSSGGSNQPQHF
.	TRBV6-1	15	TRBD2	TRBJ2-7	TGTGCCAGCAGGACGACTAGCGGGGGGTCCTACGAGCAGTACTTC	CASRTTSGGSYEQYF
.	TRBV11-1	15	TRBD1	TRBJ1-1	TGTGCCAGCAGCGCAAGCGCATCCAGGGACAGTGAAGCTTTCTTT	CASSASASRDSEAFF
.	TRBV11-2	18	TRBD2	TRBJ2-1	TGTGCCAGCAGCTCCTGGACTAGCGGGATCAGCTCCTACAATGAGCAGTTCTTC	CASSSWTSGISSYNEQFF
.	TRBV6-5	14	.	TRBJ2-5	TGTGCCAGCAGTGGCCCCTCCAGTGGAGAGACCCAGTACTTC	CASSGPSSGETQYF
.	TRBV10-2	14	TRBD1	TRBJ1-6	TGCGCCAGCAGTGAGGGACAGGGGAGTTCACCCCTCCACTTT	CASSEGQGSSPLHF
few	TRBV12-5	13	.	TRBJ2-6	TGTGCTAGTGGTTTATCTGGGGCCAACGTCCTGACTTTC	CASGLSGANVLTF
once	TRBV15	15	TRBD1	TRBJ2-1	TGTGCCACCAGAACCGGGACAGGATCCTACAATGAGCAGTTCTTC	CATRTGTGSYNEQFF
.	TRBV5-1	12	.	TRBJ2-1	TGCGCCAGCAGCTTGCTCGGCGATGAGCAGTTCTTC	CASSLLGDEQFF
.	TRBV29-1	12	.	TRBJ1-2	TGCAGCGTTGACCCCCAAGTCTCTGGCTACACCTTC	CSVDPQVSGYTF
.	TRBV29-1	13	TRBD1	TRBJ1-1	TGCAGCGCCTTGACAGGGGTGAACACTGAAGCTTTCTTT	CSALTGVNTEAFF
.	TRBV10-3	15	TRBD2	TRBJ2-7	TGTGCCATCAGTGAGTCGGTAGCGGGAGTATACGAGCAGTACTTC	CAISESVAGVYEQYF
.	TRBV2	15	TRBD2	TRBJ2-7	TGTGCCAGCAAAGGCGGGGGGACCAAATCCTACGAGCAGTACTTC	CASKGGGTKSYEQYF
once	TRBV7-2	12	.	TRBJ2-2	TGTGCCAGCAGCTTACCTCCCGGGGAGCTGTTTTTT	CASSLPPGELFF
.	TRBV23-1	15	TRBD1	TRBJ1-2	TGCGCCAGCAGTCCCTCGGACAGGGAGGTCTATGGCTACACCTTC	CASSPSDREVYGYTF
.	TRBV4-1	16	TRBD2	TRBJ2-1	TGCGCCAGCAGCCAAGACCCTAGCGGGAGGTCCAATGAGCAGTTCTTC	CASSQDPSGRSNEQFF
.	TRBV10-1	12	.	TRBJ2-3	TGCGCCAGCAGCGCGAGCACAGATACGCAGTATTTT	CASSASTDTQYF
.	TRBV4-3	16	.	TRBJ1-2	TGCGCCAGCAGCCAAGAGAACTTCGGGACAAACTATGGCTACACCTTC	CASSQENFGTNYGYTF
.	TRBV27	13	TRBD2	TRBJ2-7	TGTGCCAGCAGTCGGACTAGCTCCTACGAGCAGTACTTC	CASSRTSSYEQYF
.	TRBV7-3	15	TRBD1	TRBJ1-2	TGTGCCAGCAGCCCGACGGCCGGGACAGAGAATGGCTACACCTTC	CASSPTAGTENGYTF
.	TRBV5-1	15	TRBD1	TRBJ2-1	TGCGCCAGCAGCTTGGCGGGACAGGGATTCAATGAGCAGTTCTTC	CASSLAGQGFNEQFF
.	TRBV19	17	TRBD2	TRBJ2-2	TGTGCCAGTAGCCGACTAGCGGGGGGTAGGAGCACCGGGGAGCTGTTTTTT	CASSRLAGGRSTGELFF
.	TRBV7-9	16	TRBD1	TRBJ2-2	TGTGCCAGCAGCCCATCCGGGACAGGGTTGTCCGGGGAGCTGTTTTTT	CASSPSGTGLSGELFF
.	TRBV7-9	15	TRBD1	TRBJ2-5	TGTGCCAGCAGCCTCGGGACAGGGCTAAGGGGGACCCAGTACTTC	CASSLGTGLRGTQYF
once	TRBV4-3	16	.	TRBJ2-7	TGCGCCAGCAGCCAAGATTGGGCTAGCGAATCCTACGAGCAGTACTTC	CASSQDWASESYEQYF
.	TRBV14	13	.	TRBJ1-1	TGTGCCAGCAGCCGGAGCGGGAACACTGAAGCTTTCTTT	CASSRSGNTEAFF
.	TRBV7-9	11	.	TRBJ2-7	TGTGCCAGCAGCTCAGACCTCGAGCAGTACTTC	CASSSDLEQYF
.	TRBV7-3	14	TRBD1	TRBJ1-5	TGTGCCAGCGGTCTTGACAGGGACAATCAGCCCCAGCATTTT	CASGLDRDNQPQHF
.	TRBV4-3	15	TRBD1	TRBJ1-4	TGCGCCAGCAGCCAAGCCGGGACAGGGGAAGAAAAACTGTTTTTT	CASSQAGTGEEKLFF
.	TRBV11-2	16	.	TRBJ1-4	TGTGCCAGCAGCTTAGTGCAGGGTCGGACTAATGAAAAACTGTTTTTT	CASSLVQGRTNEKLFF
.	TRBV5-1	15	.	TRBJ2-7	TGCGCCAGCAGCTTGTCCTCGGGGACCCCCTACGAGCAGTACTTC	CASSLSSGTPYEQYF
.	TRBV5-1	15	.	TRBJ2-3	TGCGCCAGCAGCTTGCAGGTTGGGGGCACAGATACGCAGTATTTT	CASSLQVGGTDTQYF
.	TRBV7-2	14	.	TRBJ1-2	TGTGCCAGCAGCCAACCGGTAGCTAACTATGGCTACACCTTC	CASSQPVANYGYTF
.	TRBV27	12	.	TRBJ1-1	TGTGCCAGCAGTAGTGTGAACACTGAAGCTTTCTTT	CASSSVNTEAFF
.	TRBV29-1	13	.	TRBJ1-2	TGCAGCGTTCCACTTACAGGGATCTATGGCTACACCTTC	CSVPLTGIYGYTF
once	TRBV27	14	.	TRBJ1-5	TGTGCCAGCAGTTTAGGACCGAGCAATCAGCCCCAGCATTTT	CASSLGPSNQPQHF
.	TRBV5-1	13	.	TRBJ2-7	TGCGCCAGCAGCTTTGAAGGGTTCGGCGAGCAGTACTTC	CASSFEGFGEQYF
.	TRBV14	16	TRBD1	TRBJ2-5	TGTGCCAGCAGCAACTTTGGGACAGGGGTCAGGGAGACCCAGTACTTC	CASSNFGTGVRETQYF
.	TRBV28	16	.	TRBJ2-2	TGTGCCAGCAGCCCAAGCCCGGGGACGAACACCGGGGAGCTGTTTTTT	CASSPSPGTNTGELFF
.	TRBV12-2	14	.	TRBJ1-1	TGTGCAAGTCGCTTAGCGTACAGGAACACTGAAGCTTTCTTT	CASRLAYRNTEAFF
.	TRBV29-1	13	.	TRBJ1-1	TGCAGCGTGAAGGACGGGGCGAACACTGAAGCTTTCTTT	CSVKDGANTEAFF
.	TRBV10-3	11	.	TRBJ2-5	TGTGCCATCAGTGAGTTAGAGACCCAGTACTTC	CAISELETQYF
.	TRBV2	16	.	TRBJ1-3	TGTGCCAGCACCCCAGAAGGGGGGGTCTTTGGAAACACCATATATTTT	CASTPEGGVFGNTIYF
.	TRBV18	12	.	TRBJ1-2	TGTGCCAGCTCACCAGACAGCTATGGCTACACCTTC	CASSPDSYGYTF
.	TRBV7-2	15	.	TRBJ2-3	TGTGCCAGCAGCACCCGGCGCGGGATGGTAGATACGCAGTATTTT	CASSTRRGMVDTQYF
few	TRBV6-5	15	.	TRBJ2-7	TGTGCCAGCAGTTACTCGACGGCAGGTCCCTACGAGCAGTACTTC	CASSYSTAGPYEQYF
.	TRBV21-1	17	.	TRBJ1-6	TGTGCCAGCAGCAACAGAGGGAAGGGCTCCTATAATTCACCCCTCCACTTT	CASSNRGKGSYNSPLHF
once	TRBV18	14	.	TRBJ1-6	TGTGCCAGCTCACCACGTCAAAGATCCTCACCCCTCCACTTT	CASSPRQRSSPLHF
.	TRBV2	12	.	TRBJ2-7	TGTGCCAGCAGCCCCCTGAGTGGGGAGCAGTACTTC	CASSPLSGEQYF
once	TRBV15	14	TRBD1	TRBJ2-7	TGTGCCACCACCTCGGACAGGGGGCCATACGAGCAGTACTTC	CATTSDRGPYEQYF
.	TRBV6-4	14	.	TRBJ1-2	TGTGCCAGCAGTGAGACCGGTTCTCGAAGTGGCTACACCTTC	CASSETGSRSGYTF
.	TRBV7-2	14	.	TRBJ2-7	TGTGCCAGCAGCCGGCGGGGAAGTGTCTACGAGCAGTACTTC	CASSRRGSVYEQYF
.	TRBV6-6	14	.	TRBJ1-2	TGTGCCAGCAGTCCCGCCAAGACGAACTATGGCTACACCTTC	CASSPAKTNYGYTF
few	TRBV30	15	TRBD1	TRBJ1-2	TGTGCCTGGAGTGTAGGGGGCAGGAGAGACTATGGCTACACCTTC	CAWSVGGRRDYGYTF
.	TRBV29-1	12	TRBD1	TRBJ2-7	TGCAGCGCGACAGGGTTTCCCTACGAGCAGTACTTC	CSATGFPYEQYF